These T cell receptor beta chains were read from a single sample in a study of blood T cell repertoires in COVID-19. Using immunoSEQ multiplex PCR, the repertoire was profiled, and TCRdb retains in-frame clones only, with some absent. The data show about 40,000 clones, about 91% seen once. The sequencing input was peripheral blood. The receptor set was obtained from a man between 45 and 60 years old with active COVID-19. Both conserved end residues are part of each CDR3. D genes are given only for firm matches. Size is omitted from some rows. Given values are once, few, many or a class for expanded clones.

abundance	d_gene	v_gene	j_gene	CDR3nt	CDR3aa
.	.	TRBV7-9	TRBJ1-2	TGTGCCAGCAGGGAATCTGGGGCCCAGGGTGGCTACACCTTC	CASRESGAQGGYTF
.	.	TRBV28	TRBJ1-5	TGTGCCAGCATGTCAATAAGGGCAGGGAGGCAGCCCCAGCATTTT	CASMSIRAGRQPQHF
.	.	TRBV7-9	TRBJ2-3	TGTGCCAGCGGGGCGGAAAGCACAGATACGCAGTATTTT	CASGAESTDTQYF
.	.	TRBV2	TRBJ2-7	TGTGCCACCCAAGGGGAGGCGATTTCCTACGAGCAGTACTTC	CATQGEAISYEQYF
.	TRBD2	TRBV19	TRBJ2-7	TGTGCCAGTAGTATAGGTGGGACTAGCGATTACGAGCAGTACTTC	CASSIGGTSDYEQYF
.	.	TRBV5-4	TRBJ2-3	TGTGCCAGCAGCCCTCCGGGGTGGGCAGATACGCAGTATTTT	CASSPPGWADTQYF
.	.	TRBV25-1	TRBJ2-7	TGTGCCAGCAGTGAAAGACAGCCGGGCAGGCAGCAGTACTTC	CASSERQPGRQQYF
.	.	TRBV5-6	TRBJ2-1	TGTGCCAGCAGCTCTGTTGCGGCCTACAATGAGCAGTTCTTC	CASSSVAAYNEQFF
.	TRBD1	TRBV28	TRBJ1-4	TGTGCCAGCAGTTTTGGGACAGCTAATGAAAAACTGTTTTTT	CASSFGTANEKLFF
.	.	TRBV6-2/TRBV6-3	TRBJ2-7	TGTGCCAGCAGTTATCTGTTCGGGGTCGACTACGAGCAGTACTTC	CASSYLFGVDYEQYF
.	TRBD1	TRBV5-4	TRBJ1-2	TGTGCCAGCAGCCTTGGACAGGTTGGCTACACCTTC	CASSLGQVGYTF
.	.	TRBV19	TRBJ1-1	TGTGCCAGTAGTATAGATCATAAGGCAGGGTACGCTGAAGCTTTCTTT	CASSIDHKAGYAEAFF
.	.	TRBV13	TRBJ2-1	TGTGCCAGCAGCTTCGTTCCCCGGGGCGGGACCTTGAATGAGCAGTTCTTC	CASSFVPRGGTLNEQFF
few	.	TRBV2	TRBJ1-5	TGTGCCAGCAGTGAAGCGAATGTGCGGGGCAATCAGCCCCAGCATTTT	CASSEANVRGNQPQHF
.	TRBD1	TRBV19	TRBJ1-2	TGTGCCAGTAGTAAGGTCCTACAGGGGGCTCACTATGGCTACACCTTC	CASSKVLQGAHYGYTF
.	.	TRBV20-1	TRBJ1-6	TGCAGTGCTAGTTCTAGCTGGAGGGTGGGGAATTCACCCCTCCACTTT	CSASSSWRVGNSPLHF
.	TRBD2	TRBV5-4	TRBJ2-1	TGTGCCAGCAGCATGACTAGCGGGTCCTACAATGAGCAGTTCTTC	CASSMTSGSYNEQFF
.	.	TRBV28	TRBJ1-2	TGTGCCAGCAGCACCTTTAAACGCGGTGATAACTATGGCTACACCTTC	CASSTFKRGDNYGYTF
.	.	TRBV5-1	TRBJ1-4	TGCGCCAGCAGCCAGGGTACTAATGAAAAACTGTTTTTT	CASSQGTNEKLFF
.	TRBD1	TRBV28	TRBJ2-4	TGTGCCAGCAGTGGGGACAGGGGACTAGCCAAAAACATTCAGTACTTC	CASSGDRGLAKNIQYF
.	TRBD1	TRBV28	TRBJ2-6	TGTGCCAGCAGTTTAGGGACAGGGTTCGGGGCCAACGTCCTGACTTTC	CASSLGTGFGANVLTF
.	.	TRBV7-7	TRBJ2-5	TGTGCCAGCAGCCCACCTGGGGGGAGGACAGAGACCCAGTACTTC	CASSPPGGRTETQYF
.	.	TRBV24-1	TRBJ1-5	TGTGCCACCAGTGATTGCCAGGAGGGACCCCAATGTAATCAGCCCCAGCATTTT	CATSDCQEGPQCNQPQHF
.	.	TRBV4-1	TRBJ2-1	TGCGCCAGCAAGGAGAGGGAGCCTTACAATGAGCAGTTCTTC	CASKEREPYNEQFF
.	.	TRBV7-9	TRBJ1-1	TGTGCCAGCAGCTTAGGGGGGAGGGACACTGAAGCTTTCTTT	CASSLGGRDTEAFF
.	.	TRBV10-1	TRBJ2-3	TGCGCCAGCAGTGAGTCGCGGGGCCGCACAGATACGCAGTATTTT	CASSESRGRTDTQYF
.	.	TRBV5-3	TRBJ1-5	TGTGCCAGAAGCCCCGGACAGCATCAGCCCCAGCATTTT	CARSPGQHQPQHF
.	.	TRBV2	TRBJ1-1	TGTGCCAGCATCGGGTCACGGGTGGTTTCAGCTTTCTTT	CASIGSRVVSAFF
.	.	TRBV5-6	TRBJ1-6	TGTGCCAGCAGCTTGGGGCAGAATAATTCACCCCTCCACTTT	CASSLGQNNSPLHF
once	TRBD1	TRBV13	TRBJ1-6	TGTGCCAGCAGTTCCTGGACAGGGGGAAGGTATTCACCCCTCCACTTT	CASSSWTGGRYSPLHF
.	.	TRBV19	TRBJ2-1	TGTGCCAGTAGTATGGAACGGAGGGTCTCCTACAATGAGCAGTTCTTC	CASSMERRVSYNEQFF
.	TRBD1	TRBV19	TRBJ1-5	TGTGCCAGTAGTAGGAGGGGACAGGGGATCTCTCAGCCCCAGCATTTT	CASSRRGQGISQPQHF
.	.	TRBV5-1	TRBJ2-3	TGCGCCAGCAGCTTGGACCCCGGGACAGATACGCAGTATTTT	CASSLDPGTDTQYF
.	TRBD2	TRBV19	TRBJ2-1	TGTGCCAGTAGTACGGAGCCCGGGGGGTTAAACAATGAGCAGTTCTTC	CASSTEPGGLNNEQFF
.	TRBD1	TRBV3-1/TRBV3-2	TRBJ1-4	TGTGCCAGCAGCCAAGGCCTACAGGGGATAAATGAAAAACTGTTTTTT	CASSQGLQGINEKLFF
.	TRBD2	TRBV18	TRBJ2-7	TGTGCCAGCTCACCTTCGACTAGCGGGAGAAACGAGCAGTACTTC	CASSPSTSGRNEQYF
few	TRBD1	TRBV6-5	TRBJ1-2	TGTGCCAGCAGCCCCGCCCGACAGGGGGTTTATGGCTACACCTTC	CASSPARQGVYGYTF
.	.	TRBV19	TRBJ1-4	TGTGCCAGTAGTCCCGCTGTGACAGCTAATGAAAAACTGTTTTTT	CASSPAVTANEKLFF
.	TRBD1	TRBV10-3	TRBJ1-1	TGTGCCATCAGTGGAGGGGGCGCGGAAACTGAAGCTTTCTTT	CAISGGGAETEAFF
.	.	TRBV11-1	TRBJ2-7	TGTGCCAGCAGCTCATTGCGGGACCGGTACGAGCAGTACTTC	CASSSLRDRYEQYF
.	.	TRBV7-2	TRBJ1-5	TGTGCCAGCAGCTTACCGGGATACAATCAGCCCCAGCATTTT	CASSLPGYNQPQHF
.	.	TRBV10-2	TRBJ1-2	TGCGCCAGCAGTGAGTCAATGTATTATGGCTACACCTTC	CASSESMYYGYTF
.	.	TRBV29-1	TRBJ2-7	TGCAGCGCCCGAGGAGGGCACGAGCAGTACTTC	CSARGGHEQYF
.	.	TRBV5-4	TRBJ1-1	TGTGCCAGCAGCCAGAACCTAGCAGGGAACACTGAAGCTTTCTTT	CASSQNLAGNTEAFF
.	.	TRBV28	TRBJ1-2	TGTGCCAGCAGTTCTCCGGGGGGATATGGCTACACCTTC	CASSSPGGYGYTF
few	.	TRBV28	TRBJ1-6	TGTGCCAGCAGTCCCTACGGGGTGCGGTCACCCCTCCACTTT	CASSPYGVRSPLHF
once	TRBD1	TRBV28	TRBJ2-1	TGTGCCAGCAGTTTTCCGGACAGGGGGTTCGGTGAGCAGTTCTTC	CASSFPDRGFGEQFF
.	.	TRBV27	TRBJ2-5	TGTGCCAGCAGTTTTGGGGGGAACAGCGGCCGCGGAATCCAGTACTTC	CASSFGGNSGRGIQYF
.	.	TRBV7-2	TRBJ1-3	TGTGCCAGCGGAAGGGGGGGCCCTGGAAACACCATATATTTT	CASGRGGPGNTIYF
.	TRBD2	TRBV7-3	TRBJ2-3	TGTGCCAGCAGCTTAGATCCGCTAGCGGGAGGGAAAGATACGCAGTATTTT	CASSLDPLAGGKDTQYF
few	.	TRBV19	TRBJ2-2	TGTGCCAGTAGTACCAGAGGCGGGGAGCTGTTTTTT	CASSTRGGELFF